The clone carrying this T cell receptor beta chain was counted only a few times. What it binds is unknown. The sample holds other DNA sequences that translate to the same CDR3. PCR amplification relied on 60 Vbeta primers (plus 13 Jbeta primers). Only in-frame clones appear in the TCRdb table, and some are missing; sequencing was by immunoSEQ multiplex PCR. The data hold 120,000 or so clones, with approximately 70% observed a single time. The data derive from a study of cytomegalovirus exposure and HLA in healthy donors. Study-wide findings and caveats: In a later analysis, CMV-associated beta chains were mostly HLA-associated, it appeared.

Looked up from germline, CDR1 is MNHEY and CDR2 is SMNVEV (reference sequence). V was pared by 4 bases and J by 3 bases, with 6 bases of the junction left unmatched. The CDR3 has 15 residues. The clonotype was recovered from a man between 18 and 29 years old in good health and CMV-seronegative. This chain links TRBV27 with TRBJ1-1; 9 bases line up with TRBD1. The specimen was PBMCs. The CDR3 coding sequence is TGTGCCAGCAGTTACAGGGGGCGCGGGGACACTGAAGCTTTCTTT. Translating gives CASSYRGRGDTEAFF.